The subject of this entry is one TCR beta chain. This CDR3 spans 15 amino acids. V lost 0 bases and J lost 4, with 10 bases in between. The germline V gene encodes CDR1 SGHDT and CDR2 YYEEEE. This entry belongs to a study of cytomegalovirus exposure and HLA in healthy donors. The PCR had 60 Vbeta and 13 Jbeta primers. The table came from immunoSEQ multiplex PCR; TCRdb's copy has only in-frame clones and leaves some out. The repertoire includes about 120,000 clones, around 79% of them detected once, and less than 4% sits in the top ten. The chain links TRBV5-6 to TRBJ1-4, with D perhaps matching TRBD1 (5 bases). This TCR derives from a woman aged 25 to 45 in good health and CMV-seropositive. The sample taken for sequencing was PBMCs. The CDR3 region is CASSLVTAGNEKLFF. CDR3 nucleotide sequence: TGTGCCAGCAGCTTGGTGACAGCGGGTAATGAAAAACTGTTTTTT.